These 10 T cell receptor beta chains were sequenced from one sample in a study of OX40 agonist ivuxolimab in advanced cancers. Measured with immunoSEQ multiplex PCR; TCRdb has only the in-frame clones, and not every one. The sample has about 42,000 clones; 75% to 90% are singletons. Sequences were derived from CD4+ or CD8+ T cells sorted from blood, sampled in a trial of the OX40 agonist ivuxolimab. The receptors shown here come from an adult with an advanced solid tumor such as melanoma, head and neck, liver or kidney cancer.

V usage is TRBV4-1 and J usage is TRBJ2-2, with D perhaps TRBD2 (6 bases). CDR1 is MGHRA and CDR2 is YSYEKL in the germline V gene. The CDR3 runs 14 residues. Deletions cut 5 bases from V and 1 base from J, with 8 bases between. Here the CDR3 reads CASSTGRNTGELFF. In nucleotides, the CDR3 is TGCGCCAGCAGCACCGGGAGGAACACCGGGGAGCTGTTTTTT.

The chain is built from TRBV5-1 and TRBJ2-7; no clear D gene. CDR1 is SGHRS, CDR2 YFSETQ, per germline. The CDR3 sequence is 13 residues long. Trimming cost V 0 bases and J 6 bases, with 10 bases left between them. The CDR3 DNA is TGCGCCAGCAGCTTGGACGGTCCCCGCGAGCAGTACTTC. Protein: CASSLDGPREQYF.

The chain combines TRBV15 with TRBJ1-4; D possibly corresponds to TRBD1 (5 bases). V was trimmed by 1 base and J by 0 bases, leaving 9 bases between them. Germline V gene sequence: CDR1 LNHNV, CDR2 YYDKDF (reference sequence). This CDR3 region has 16 residues. The CDR3 bases are TGTGCCACCAGCAGAGTGTCAGGGCCAACTAATGAAAAACTGTTTTTT. This gives the protein CATSRVSGPTNEKLFF.

The chain carries TRBV7-9 and TRBJ2-2; 8 bases are a match to TRBD2. The CDR3 has 19 residues. Germline V gene lookup returns CDR1 SEHNR and CDR2 FQNEAQ (reference sequence). Germline trimming cut 3 bases from V and 0 bases from J; bases unmatched to any gene: 12. The CDR3 DNA follows: TGTGCCAGCAGCTTCCCCTTCGGCGGGAGGACGGCGAACACCGGGGAGCTGTTTTTT. Its protein product is CASSFPFGGRTANTGELFF.

The J gene is TRBJ1-5, the V gene TRBV6-1; D may be TRBD1 (6 bases). Germline V gene lookup returns CDR1 MNHNS and CDR2 SASEGT. V was trimmed by 6 bases and J by 4 bases, leaving 13 bases between them. The CDR3 has 14 amino acids. CDR3 region: CASSLDRPNQPQHF. CDR3 nucleotides: TGTGCCAGCAGCCTCGACAGGCCAAATCAGCCCCAGCATTTT.

CDR3 DNA sequence: TGCGCCAGCAGCCTACGGGAGGGGGCCCAAGAGACCCAGTACTTC. Its translation: CASSLREGAQETQYF. The chain links TRBV5-1 to TRBJ2-5; D possibly corresponds to TRBD2 (8 bases). V lost 4 bases, J lost 1 base, and 14 bases lay in between. This CDR3 region has 15 residues. Germline V gene lookup returns CDR1 SGHRS and CDR2 YFSETQ. The complete variable domain, with remaining parts taken from reference TRBV5-1 and TRBJ2-5, reads KAGVTQTPRYLIKTRGQQVTLSCSPISGHRSVSWYQQTPGQGLQFLFEYFSETQRNKGNFPGRFSGRQFSNSRSEMNVSTLELGDSALYLCASSLREGAQETQYFGPGTRLLVL.

This chain joins TRBV13 and TRBJ2-3; possibly TRBD2 for D (7 bases). V was cut by 5 bases and J by 0 bases, with 15 bases left in between. Germline V gives CDR1 PRHDT, CDR2 FYEKMQ (reference sequence). The CDR3 length is 16 residues. CDR3 DNA sequence: TGTGCCAGCAGCCTCAGGGGAGCGGGAAGCACAGATACGCAGTATTTT. This codes for CASSLRGAGSTDTQYF.

The gene calls are TRBV5-4 and TRBJ2-3, with a weak D call TRBD1 (5 bases). Germline CDR1 SGHNT, CDR2 YYREEE (reference sequence). The CDR3 has 15 residues. Trimming removed 5 bases from V and 1 base from J, with 14 bases in between. The CDR3 DNA is TGTGCCAGCAGACAGCTGGTCAGGGGCACAGATACGCAGTATTTT. It encodes CASRQLVRGTDTQYF.

This chain uses TRBV12-1 with TRBJ2-1; the table gives TRBD2 as D, unverified against the DNA. TRBV12-1 is given as a pseudogene. This CDR3 region has 13 residues. Here the CDR3 reads CASSRQPGGEQFF. As DNA, the CDR3 is TGTGCCAGCAGCCGTCAACCCGGCGGGGAGCAGTTCTTC.

This chain uses TRBV9 with TRBJ2-5; the D gene is possibly TRBD1 (7 bases). V gave up 3 bases and J gave up 5 bases, with 11 bases separating them. The V gene's germline CDR1 is SGDLS and CDR2 YYNGEE. This CDR3 is 13 amino acids long. The CDR3 loop is CASSAGGRETQYF. The CDR3 DNA reads TGTGCCAGCAGCGCAGGGGGGCGGGAGACCCAGTACTTC.